This entry describes one T cell receptor (beta chain). Repertoires were generated with immunoSEQ multiplex PCR, while TCRdb's copy carries only in-frame clones and drops some. The sample yields fewer than 20,000 clones, roughly 77% seen once. The data are from a study of somatic mutations in cytotoxic T cells in rheumatoid arthritis. This CDR3 region has 15 residues. Germline V lookup: CDR1 SEHNR, CDR2 FQNEAQ (reference sequence). The V segment lost 8 bases and the J segment 4 bases; nucleotides outside the gene matches: 10. The sample comprised CD8+ T cells sorted from blood. The genes are TRBV7-9 and TRBJ2-1; 8 nucleotides match TRBD1. The source is an adult with rheumatoid arthritis. CDR3 sequence reads: CASSSRDRGYNEQFF. The CDR3 coding sequence is TGTGCCAGCTCGAGCCGAGACAGGGGTTACAATGAGCAGTTCTTC.